This T cell receptor beta chain emerged from a study of T cells in Graves' hyperthyroidism and ophthalmopathy. Authors of the study amplified TCR beta CDR3 regions from RNA transcripts. HTBI primers drove first-round RT-PCR of the TCR CDR3. Each CDR3 protein gets one entry after TCRdb re-called the multiplex PCR reads with MiXCR. The table lists about 400,000 distinct CDR3 sequences, roughly 13% of them singletons, with about 4.9% in the top ten. There are 16 residues in the CDR3. The V and J ends lost 3 bases and 0 bases, in that order; junction bases with no gene match: 5. Germline loops: CDR1 KGHSH, CDR2 LQKENI. Uncontrolled infection, other autoimmune disease, pregnancy and lactation each barred patients from inclusion. This clonotype has a count of ten or more.

This sequence was found in a woman between 18 and 30 years old with Graves' hyperthyroidism. The specimen sequenced was blood. This chain links TRBV18 with TRBJ2-1, with 7 bases lining up with TRBD2. The CDR3 region is CASSPPGGSSYNEQFF. The CDR3 DNA follows: TGTGCCAGCTCACCCCCAGGCGGGAGCTCCTACAATGAGCAGTTCTTC.